This T cell receptor beta chain was sequenced during a study of blood T cell repertoires in COVID-19. Measured with immunoSEQ multiplex PCR; TCRdb has only the in-frame clones, and not every one. The sample has some 330,000 clones, roughly 86% seen once. Cohort placement rested on clinical history that participants reported themselves. The CDR3 contains 13 residues. V was pared by 6 bases and J by 6 bases, with 5 bases of the junction left unmatched. Germline V gene lookup returns CDR1 KGHSH and CDR2 LQKENI. The V gene is TRBV18, the J gene TRBJ2-7; 10 nucleotides line up with TRBD1. This clonotype was sampled from a middle-aged man in a cohort exposed to, infected with or recovered from COVID-19 (not recorded which). The sample consisted of PBMCs or T cells enriched from blood (not recorded which). In nucleotides, the CDR3 is TGTGCCAGCTCCCACGGGACAGGGGTCGAGCAGTACTTC. Amino acid sequence: CASSHGTGVEQYF.